This TCR beta chain appears in the sequencing data of a study of cytomegalovirus exposure and HLA in healthy donors. PCR was performed using 60 Vbeta and 13 Jbeta primers. Sequencing was performed with immunoSEQ multiplex PCR; in TCRdb, only in-frame clones are kept and a portion is missing. This table holds 90,000 to 110,000 clones, 81% found once. Trimming shortened V by 0 bases and J by 4 bases, and 9 bases separated the two germline ends. This CDR3 spans 14 amino acids. CDR1 is SGHRS and CDR2 is YFSETQ in the germline V gene. The V and J genes are TRBV5-1 and TRBJ2-3; D remains unclear. The sequenced sample consisted of PBMCs. The receptor was derived from a woman aged 30 to 39 in good health and CMV-seronegative. In DNA, the CDR3 is TGCGCCAGCAGCTTGGAAGTAGCCTCAGATACGCAGTATTTT. It codes for CASSLEVASDTQYF.